The next 20 T cell receptor beta chains were all read from a single sample in a study of cytomegalovirus exposure and HLA in healthy donors. PCR was performed using 60 Vbeta and 13 Jbeta primers. TCRdb's copy holds only in-frame clones and misses some; the assay was immunoSEQ multiplex PCR. The data hold 170,000 or so clones, with roughly 83% observed a single time. Sequenced sample: PBMCs. The receptors here all came from a boy aged 2 to 9 in good health and CMV-seronegative.

The rearrangement uses TRBV18 and TRBJ1-2; TRBD1 agrees at 7 bases. This CDR3 is 13 amino acids long. Germline values: CDR1 KGHSH, CDR2 LQKENI. V lost 3 bases to trimming and J lost 2 bases; unmatched junction nucleotides: 0. Here the CDR3 reads CASSPDRNYGYTF. The CDR3, as DNA: TGTGCCAGCTCACCGGACAGGAACTATGGCTACACCTTC.

The chain carries TRBV5-5 and TRBJ1-5, with a possible D match to TRBD1 (5 bases). Germline V gene lookup returns CDR1 SGHKS and CDR2 YYEKEE (reference sequence). The CDR3 is 16 residues long. Trimming pared 4 bases from V and 2 bases from J, leaving 16 bases between. The CDR3 loop reads CASSPGSGGGNQPQHF. CDR3 bases: TGTGCCAGCAGCCCCGGGTCCGGGGGTGGCAATCAGCCCCAGCATTTT.

This sequence joins TRBV19 and TRBJ1-2; D is undetermined. In germline, CDR1 is LNHDA, CDR2 SQIVND (reference sequence). The CDR3 has 18 amino acids. Trimming pared 4 bases from V and 5 bases from J, leaving 26 bases between. The CDR3 DNA sequence: TGTGCCAGTAGTACCCGAAGTGACAACCGGCCCGCTGGGTATGGCTACACCTTC. As protein: CASSTRSDNRPAGYGYTF. Using reference TRBV19 and TRBJ1-2 for the parts outside the CDR3, the full variable domain is DGGITQSPKYLFRKEGQNVTLSCEQNLNHDAMYWYRQDPGQGLRLIYYSQIVNDFQKGDIAEGYSVSREKKESFPLTVTSAQKNPTAFYLCASSTRSDNRPAGYGYTFGSGTRLTVV.

The chain recombines TRBV9 with TRBJ2-1, with D possibly TRBD2 on 6 matching bases. The V end was cut by 4 bases, the J end by 0 bases, with 11 bases between. This CDR3 spans 15 amino acids. CDR1 SGDLS and CDR2 YYNGEE come from the germline V gene. The CDR3 region has the DNA TGTGCCAGCAGCCCTTGGGACTCCTCCTACAATGAGCAGTTCTTC. Its protein product is CASSPWDSSYNEQFF.

The genes are TRBV28 and TRBJ1-2; 10 bases agree with TRBD1. Germline loops: CDR1 MDHEN, CDR2 SYDVKM. With 3 bases clipped from V and 3 bases from J, the junction kept 4 bases outside the gene matches. This CDR3 contains 15 residues. Here the CDR3 DNA reads TGTGCCAGCAGTTTTGGACAGGGGGAGTACTATGGCTACACCTTC. Amino acid sequence: CASSFGQGEYYGYTF.

V gene TRBV4-2 combines with J gene TRBJ2-4, with D unclear. This CDR3 contains 15 residues. Per the germline V gene, CDR1 is LGHNA and CDR2 is YNFKEQ. Trimming removed 1 base from V and 7 bases from J, with 14 bases in between. CDR3 in DNA: TGTGCCAGCAGCCAAGTCGGAGAGAGGCGCAACATTCAGTACTTC. As protein: CASSQVGERRNIQYF.

This rearrangement joins TRBV7-3 to TRBJ1-2; D uncertain. The germline V gene encodes CDR1 SGHTA and CDR2 FQGTGA. V shed 3 bases and J shed 4 bases, with 9 bases lying between them. The CDR3 loop spans 13 amino acids. The CDR3 is CASSFSPSYGYTF. The CDR3 DNA follows: TGTGCCAGCAGCTTCTCTCCCTCCTATGGCTACACCTTC.

This chain connects TRBV7-9 to TRBJ1-1, with a weak D call TRBD1 (6 bases). Trimming cost V 5 bases and J 5 bases, with 24 bases left between them. The CDR3 loop spans 17 amino acids. Germline CDR1 SEHNR, CDR2 FQNEAQ (reference sequence). DNA of the CDR3: TGTGCCAGCAGCGACCGAACAGGGAAGGGCTCAGGGACTGAAGCTTTCTTT. Protein sequence: CASSDRTGKGSGTEAFF. The entire variable domain, with the rest obtained from reference TRBV7-9 and TRBJ1-1, is as follows: DTGVSQNPRHKITKRGQNVTFRCDPISEHNRLYWYRQTLGQGPEFLTYFQNEAQLEKSRLLSDRFSAERPKGSFSTLEIQRTEQGDSAMYLCASSDRTGKGSGTEAFFGQGTRLTVV.

This clone was seen only once. The chain has TRBV25-1 and TRBJ2-5; 9 nucleotides line up with TRBD1. Germline V CDR1 and CDR2: MGHDK, SYGVNS. Germline trimming cut 1 base from V and 7 bases from J; bases unmatched to any gene: 10. The CDR3 runs 16 residues. The CDR3 DNA reads as TGTGCCAGCAGTGAATCCACGGGACAGGGTAGGGGGACCCAGTACTTC. The encoded protein is CASSESTGQGRGTQYF.

This clone came up a few times. The chain carries TRBV11-2 and TRBJ2-3; the D gene is possibly TRBD1 (5 bases). Germline V gives CDR1 SGHAT, CDR2 FQNNGV. The CDR3 sequence is 13 residues long. V dropped 5 bases and J dropped 6 bases, with 12 bases sitting between them. CDR3 nucleotides: TGTGCCAGCAGCCAGGACAAGTGGGATACGCAGTATTTT. The encoded protein is CASSQDKWDTQYF.

This chain joins TRBV6-1 and TRBJ2-1; 11 positions match TRBD2. The CDR3 sequence is 15 residues long. With V trimmed by 9 bases and J by 7 bases, 11 bases remained unmatched. The germline gives CDR1 MNHNS, CDR2 SASEGT. In DNA, the CDR3 is TGTGCCAGTATTAGCGGGAGGGCCCGGGAGAATGAGCAGTTCTTC. It yields the protein CASISGRARENEQFF.

This chain joins TRBV2 and TRBJ2-2; no clear D gene. This CDR3 has 14 amino acids. Trimming cost V 10 bases and J 4 bases, with 16 bases left between them. From germline, CDR1 is SNHLY and CDR2 FYNNEI. The CDR3 DNA is TGTGCCATCACCTTCAGTCCCTCCACCGGGGAGCTGTTTTTT. Protein sequence: CAITFSPSTGELFF.

The chain's CDR3 is CASSPIAGVSLYEQYF. Here the CDR3 DNA reads TGTGCCAGCAGCCCGATAGCGGGAGTATCACTCTACGAGCAGTACTTC. The chain is built from TRBV5-4 and TRBJ2-7; 9 nucleotides agree with TRBD2. CDR3 length equals 16 residues. Germline loops: CDR1 SGHNT, CDR2 YYREEE (reference sequence). Unmatched junction bases numbered 11, after V lost 4 bases and J lost 3 bases.

The V call is TRBV23-1, the J call TRBJ2-7, with D uncertain. TRBV23-1 is an ORF; its function is uncertain. The CDR3 runs 15 residues. Trimming cost V 2 bases and J 4 bases, with 15 bases left between them. Here the CDR3 DNA reads TGCGCCAGCAGTCAACCCTCTACCCCCAAGTACGAGCAGTACTTC. This codes for CASSQPSTPKYEQYF.

As for this clone: The same CDR3 also results from other DNA sequences found in this sample. The genes are TRBV18 and TRBJ1-1, with 9 bases matching TRBD1. CDR3 length: 12 residues. Germline lookup yields CDR1 KGHSH and CDR2 LQKENI. The V and J ends lost 4 bases and 6 bases, in that order; junction bases with no gene match: 0. DNA for the CDR3: TGTGCCAGCTCACGACAGGGGGCTGAAGCTTTCTTT. Residues: CASSRQGAEAFF. Based on the CDR3 plus reference TRBV18 and TRBJ1-1, the full variable domain is NAGVMQNPRHLVRRRGQEARLRCSPMKGHSHVYWYRQLPEEGLKFMVYLQKENIIDESGMPKERFSAEFPKEGPSILRIQQVVRGDSAAYFCASSRQGAEAFFGQGTRLTVV.

The table lists this clone with a few counts. The chain combines TRBV10-3 with TRBJ2-7; D might be TRBD1 (6 bases). In germline, CDR1 is ENHRY, CDR2 SYGVKD. Trimming shortened V by 7 bases and J by 7 bases, and 14 bases separated the two germline ends. This CDR3 spans 12 amino acids. The CDR3 bases are TGTGCCATCATGTCTCCAAGGGGGGAGCAGTACTTC. Translation: CAIMSPRGEQYF.

CDR3 sequence: CASSLWPAGTGYTF. The CDR3 bases are TGCGCCAGCAGCTTGTGGCCGGCAGGAACTGGCTACACCTTC. The chain combines TRBV5-1 with TRBJ1-2; D remains ambiguous. The CDR3 is 14 residues long. CDR1 and CDR2 from the germline V gene are SGHRS and YFSETQ. Trimming took 1 base from V and 7 from J, leaving 14 bases between them. The full variable domain, in which reference TRBV5-1 and TRBJ1-2 provide the parts outside the CDR3, is KAGVTQTPRYLIKTRGQQVTLSCSPISGHRSVSWYQQTPGQGLQFLFEYFSETQRNKGNFPGRFSGRQFSNSRSEMNVSTLELGDSALYLCASSLWPAGTGYTFGSGTRLTVV.

The V call is TRBV28, the J call TRBJ1-1; D is unclear. The V and J ends lost 10 bases and 7 bases respectively, with 13 bases between them. The CDR3 totals 11 residues. CDR1 is MDHEN, CDR2 SYDVKM, per germline. CDR3 loop: CATFDTFEAFF. The CDR3 DNA sequence: TGTGCCACCTTTGACACCTTTGAAGCTTTCTTT.

The genes are TRBV5-1 and TRBJ2-3; 13 nucleotides line up with TRBD2. The length of the CDR3 is 16 residues. Germline V gene lookup returns CDR1 SGHRS and CDR2 YFSETQ. V was pared by 4 bases and J by 2 bases, with 4 bases of the junction left unmatched. CDR3 in DNA: TGCGCCAGCAGCCAACTAGCGGGAGGGATCACAGATACGCAGTATTTT. This translates into CASSQLAGGITDTQYF.

A few counts support this clone. V is TRBV5-1 and J is TRBJ2-6; no firm D call. V dropped 4 bases and J dropped 1 base, with 6 bases sitting between them. The CDR3 runs 14 residues. Germline values: CDR1 SGHRS, CDR2 YFSETQ. This CDR3 reads CASSGQSGANVLTF. DNA of the CDR3: TGCGCCAGCAGCGGGCAGTCTGGGGCCAACGTCCTGACTTTC.